This T cell receptor (beta chain) comes out of a study of Ad26.COV2.S vaccination and SARS-CoV-2 variants. Notes on the study in general: Vaccine and placebo recipients had similar non-spike TCR breadth. Marked by substantial breadth, spike-specific CD8+ and CD4+ T cell responses were reportedly seen after vaccination.

The germline CDR1 and CDR2 sequences are MGHRA and YSYEKL. The CDR3 sequence is 14 residues long. V lost 0 bases and J lost 11, with 14 bases in between. A word on this clone: Its antigen is currently unknown.

Treatment indicated: roughly 18 received Ad26.COV2.S at low or high dose, single or two shots; about 5 received placebo; per-sample allocation not given. Repertoires come from day 63 after the first vaccine or placebo injection. Sequencing used immunoSEQ multiplex PCR; TCRdb keeps in-frame clones, though not all of them. There are roughly 510,000 clones in the sample; around nine tenths occur only once, and about 13% lies in the top ten. The clonotype originates from a person aged 18-60 years who received the Ad26.COV2.S COVID-19 vaccine or a placebo. This chain uses TRBV4-1 with TRBJ1-5; D gene ambiguous. The sequencing used peripheral blood, collected in a trial of Ad26.COV2.S vaccine versus placebo. DNA for the CDR3: TGCGCCAGCAGCCAAGACCCGAATGCGCCGGCCCAGCATTTT. Protein: CASSQDPNAPAQHF.